The 31 T cell receptor beta chains below were found in one sample sequenced in a study of technical replicates of blood from a few donors. Assay used: immunoSEQ multiplex PCR; TCRdb lists only in-frame clones, some missing. The sample contains under 85,000 clones, 97% of which appear only once. Sequencing input: T cells isolated from PBMCs. Every receptor here comes from a human donor in good health.

V is TRBV19 and J is TRBJ1-1; 7 nucleotides align to TRBD1. After removal of 4 bases from V and 4 bases from J, the junction contained 9 bases not matched to a gene. The CDR3 sequence is 15 residues long. Germline CDR1 and CDR2: LNHDA and SQIVND (reference sequence). This CDR3 reads CASSTQTGSVTEAFF. CDR3 nucleotide sequence: TGTGCCAGTAGTACCCAGACAGGGTCGGTCACTGAAGCTTTCTTT.

The chain couples TRBV5-1 to TRBJ2-1; D may be TRBD1 (8 bases). The CDR3 covers 18 residues. CDR1 and CDR2 from the germline V gene are SGHRS and YFSETQ. The V gene lost 4 bases and the J gene lost 3 bases, with 23 bases spanning the gap. This CDR3 is CASSPTANTGGVYNEQFF. The CDR3 bases are TGCGCCAGCAGCCCTACGGCAAATACAGGGGGGGTCTACAATGAGCAGTTCTTC.

V and J are TRBV6-5 and TRBJ2-1; D not resolved. There are 12 residues in the CDR3. Germline V gives CDR1 MNHEY, CDR2 SVGAGI. V gave up 5 bases and J gave up 4 bases, with 6 bases separating them. CDR3: CASSTIYNEQFF. CDR3 nucleotides: TGTGCCAGCAGTACTATATACAATGAGCAGTTCTTC.

The genes are TRBV7-3 and TRBJ1-2; 7 bases match TRBD1. This CDR3 comprises 15 residues. After removal of 0 bases from V and 2 bases from J, the junction contained 3 bases not matched to a gene. Germline CDR1 reads SGHTA; CDR2 reads FQGTGA. In DNA, the CDR3 is TGTGCCAGCAGCTTAACGACAGGGATGAACTATGGCTACACCTTC. Its protein product is CASSLTTGMNYGYTF.

The rearrangement uses TRBV5-1 and TRBJ2-1; weak D call: TRBD1 (5 bases). This CDR3 is built from 14 residues. The V gene lost 0 bases and the J gene lost 7 bases, with 11 bases spanning the gap. The germline CDR1 and CDR2 sequences are SGHRS and YFSETQ. CDR3 bases: TGCGCCAGCAGCTTGGTGGGGCACCATAATGAGCAGTTCTTC. Protein: CASSLVGHHNEQFF.

The chain uses TRBV11-3 and TRBJ2-1; D is undetermined. Germline CDR1 reads SGHNT; CDR2 reads YENEEA. This CDR3 region has 11 residues. The V end lost 5 bases, the J end lost 8 bases, and 7 bases lay between the germline ends. CDR3 sequence (DNA): TGTGCCAGCAGCCTATGGTATGAGCAGTTCTTC. Protein sequence: CASSLWYEQFF.

The V call is TRBV5-6, the J call TRBJ2-3; D ambiguous. CDR3 length equals 13 residues. The germline V gene has CDR1 SGHDT and CDR2 YYEEEE. The V gene lost 0 bases and the J gene lost 5 bases, with 7 bases spanning the gap. The CDR3 DNA sequence: TGTGCCAGCAGCTTGGATCTCGTAGATACGCAGTATTTT. This sequence encodes CASSLDLVDTQYF.

The CDR3 DNA sequence: TGTGCCAGCTCAAGGACTAGCGCGGGCTCCTACGAGCAGTACTTC. Amino acids: CASSRTSAGSYEQYF. The chain employs TRBV18 and TRBJ2-7; 9 bases match TRBD2. The germline CDR1 and CDR2 sequences are KGHSH and LQKENI. The CDR3 loop spans 15 amino acids. J gave up 0 bases and V 5 bases, and 5 bases lay outside the gene matches.

The sample holds one count of this clone. The chain is built from TRBV5-8 and TRBJ1-5, with 8 bases fitting TRBD1. Germline CDR1 SGHTS, CDR2 YDEGEE. The CDR3 extends over 15 amino acids. Losses at the gene ends were 4 bases for V and 4 bases for J; bases not matched to a gene: 7. The CDR3 DNA follows: TGTGCCAGCAGCGACCTTACAGGGGGTAATCAGCCCCAGCATTTT. It specifies CASSDLTGGNQPQHF.

The CDR3 sequence is CASSLLTGGIYNEQFF. The CDR3 nucleotides read TGTGCCAGCAGCTTATTAACAGGTGGTATCTACAATGAGCAGTTCTTC. The chain uses TRBV5-8 and TRBJ2-1, with TRBD1 as a possible D gene (5 bases). Germline V gives CDR1 SGHTS, CDR2 YDEGEE. The CDR3 runs 16 residues. Trimming left V 2 bases short and J 3 bases short, with 15 bases between.

For this clone: Mismatch with germline at one junction end may stem from a read error. J is TRBJ2-7 and V is TRBV6-5; 11 nucleotides align to TRBD1. The CDR3 extends over 13 amino acids. Germline lookup yields CDR1 MNHEY and CDR2 SVGAGI. CDR3 DNA: TGTGCCAGCAGCTACTCTGGACAGGGGGCGGCTCACTTC. Amino acids: CASSYSGQGAAHF.

CDR3 sequence: CASVSGSNQPQHF. CDR3 bases: TGCGCCAGCGTCTCGGGAAGCAATCAGCCCCAGCATTTT. The chain carries TRBV23-1 and TRBJ1-5; D unclear. TRBV23-1 is given ORF status, its function remaining uncertain. Trimming cost V 8 bases and J 1 base, with 9 bases left between them. The CDR3 totals 13 residues.

The genes are TRBV4-1 and TRBJ2-7, with 9 positions matching TRBD2. This CDR3 is built from 15 residues. The germline V gene has CDR1 MGHRA and CDR2 YSYEKL. Unmatched junction bases numbered 10, after V lost 3 bases and J lost 7 bases. CDR3 nucleotide sequence: TGCGCCAGCAGCCAGAGCGGGGGGCGTTTGGAGGAGCAGTACTTC. Translating it yields CASSQSGGRLEEQYF.

This chain joins TRBV5-1 and TRBJ2-1, with 7 positions matching TRBD2. The ends lost 3 bases at V and 7 bases at J; junction bases unmatched: 7. The CDR3 consists of 14 residues. In germline, CDR1 is SGHRS, CDR2 YFSETQ. CDR3 sequence reads: CASSSERGGNEQFF. CDR3 bases: TGCGCCAGCAGCTCCGAGCGGGGTGGGAATGAGCAGTTCTTC.

This clone occurred many times. The chain couples TRBV11-3 to TRBJ1-2, with D uncertain. This CDR3 has 16 amino acids. Trimming shortened V by 0 bases and J by 4 bases, and 15 bases separated the two germline ends. Germline lookup yields CDR1 SGHNT and CDR2 YENEEA. The CDR3 loop reads CASSLEGRSGSYGYTF. In nucleotides, the CDR3 is TGTGCCAGCAGCTTAGAGGGCCGGTCTGGAAGCTATGGCTACACCTTC.

V is TRBV9 and J is TRBJ2-3; D not resolved. Trimming cost V 5 bases and J 8 bases, with 15 bases left between them. CDR3 length: 13 residues. From germline, CDR1 is SGDLS and CDR2 YYNGEE. The CDR3 sequence is CASRNRLERTQYF. CDR3 in DNA: TGTGCCAGCAGGAACCGACTGGAACGTACGCAGTATTTT.

In its sample, this clone was seen once. This chain uses TRBV9 with TRBJ2-1; a weak D match, TRBD1 (5 bases). Trimming shortened V by 4 bases and J by 3 bases, and 14 bases separated the two germline ends. This CDR3 is built from 15 residues. Germline V gene data show CDR1 as SGDLS and CDR2 as YYNGEE. The CDR3 sequence: CASSTSGNVYNEQFF. In DNA, the CDR3 is TGTGCCAGCAGCACCTCAGGGAACGTCTACAATGAGCAGTTCTTC.

The rearrangement uses TRBV4-2 and TRBJ1-5; possibly TRBD1 for D (6 bases). The ends were cut back, 4 bases at V and 5 bases at J, with 15 bases in the middle. This CDR3 has 15 residues. Germline loops: CDR1 LGHNA, CDR2 YNFKEQ. The CDR3 nucleotides are TGTGCCAGCAGCCCCGGGCGGGGGGGCGATCAGCCCCAGCATTTT. Translated: CASSPGRGGDQPQHF.

V usage is TRBV6-1 and J usage is TRBJ1-4; 8 nucleotides match TRBD1. This CDR3 region has 15 residues. V was clipped by 7 bases and J by 13 bases; unmatched bases: 17. CDR1 is MNHNS, CDR2 SASEGT, per germline. CDR3 loop: CASTILGQGWGGLFF. CDR3 coding DNA: TGTGCCAGCACAATACTAGGACAGGGCTGGGGTGGACTGTTTTTT.

This clone was seen only once. This rearrangement joins TRBV7-6 to TRBJ2-5, with 12 nucleotides matching TRBD2. This CDR3 is built from 17 residues. Germline CDR1 reads SGHVS; CDR2 reads FNYEAQ. V gave up 4 bases and J gave up 1 base; unmatched junction bases: 7. The CDR3 DNA sequence: TGTGCCAGCAGCTCTAACGGACTAGCGGGATCCCAAGAGACCCAGTACTTC. Its protein is CASSSNGLAGSQETQYF.

The chain employs TRBV18 and TRBJ2-5; maybe TRBD2 (6 bases). Germline V gene lookup returns CDR1 KGHSH and CDR2 LQKENI. The CDR3 runs to 14 residues. With 3 bases removed from V and 2 bases from J, the gap between germline ends came to 10 bases. The CDR3 protein is CASSPGGRQETQYF. CDR3 bases: TGTGCCAGCTCACCGGGAGGACGGCAAGAGACCCAGTACTTC.

The count of this clone is one. The chain is built from TRBV25-1 and TRBJ2-7; TRBD1 is a possible D gene (6 bases). The length of the CDR3 is 16 residues. V was pared by 6 bases and J by 7 bases, with 25 bases between. Per the germline V gene, CDR1 is MGHDK and CDR2 is SYGVNS. Here the CDR3 reads CASSDRPGHKFGEQYF. The CDR3 region has the DNA TGTGCCAGCAGCGACCGACCGGGACACAAATTCGGGGAGCAGTACTTC.

The chain employs TRBV28 and TRBJ2-5; D might be TRBD1 (5 bases). Germline loops: CDR1 MDHEN, CDR2 SYDVKM. This CDR3 contains 14 residues. Trimming left V 7 bases short and J 1 base short, with 13 bases between. CDR3 loop: CASTQGWGQETQYF. CDR3 in DNA: TGTGCCAGCACGCAGGGATGGGGCCAAGAGACCCAGTACTTC.

The chain is built from TRBV5-6 and TRBJ1-5; 7 nucleotides line up with TRBD1. The V segment lost 1 base and the J segment 0 bases; nucleotides outside the gene matches: 7. The CDR3 extends over 17 amino acids. From germline, CDR1 is SGHDT and CDR2 YYEEEE. CDR3 DNA sequence: TGTGCCAGCAGCTTGACTCCCGGGACAGATAGCAATCAGCCCCAGCATTTT. Protein product: CASSLTPGTDSNQPQHF.

This chain uses TRBV5-1 with TRBJ2-2, with D perhaps matching TRBD1 (5 bases). From germline, CDR1 is SGHRS and CDR2 YFSETQ. Trimming pared 6 bases from V and 6 bases from J, leaving 21 bases between. This CDR3 spans 16 amino acids. CDR3 bases: TGCGCCAGCACGACCCTGGACAAAAGGTTATCCGGGGAGCTGTTTTTT. Translated, it gives CASTTLDKRLSGELFF.

The chain carries TRBV5-1 and TRBJ1-2; a weak D match, TRBD1 (5 bases). The germline V gene has CDR1 SGHRS and CDR2 YFSETQ. The CDR3 totals 13 residues. The V gene lost 5 bases and the J gene lost 5 bases, with 13 bases spanning the gap. CDR3 nucleotide sequence: TGCGCCAGCAGTCCCCTGGGGGGATATGGCTACACCTTC. It is translated as CASSPLGGYGYTF.

CDR3 amino acids: CASKKQGLHGYTF. The CDR3 DNA sequence: TGTGCCAGCAAAAAACAGGGATTGCATGGCTACACCTTC. The V gene is TRBV6-5, the J gene TRBJ1-2; possibly TRBD1 for D (6 bases). This CDR3 comprises 13 residues. Deletions cut 7 bases from V and 6 bases from J, with 15 bases between. Germline V CDR1 and CDR2: MNHEY, SVGAGI.

CDR3 region: CASSDRASGQSGELFF. The CDR3, as DNA: TGTGCCAGCTCTGATCGGGCTAGCGGCCAGAGCGGGGAGCTGTTTTTT. The genes are TRBV18 and TRBJ2-2; 7 positions match TRBD2. The CDR3 loop spans 16 amino acids. Germline V gene sequence: CDR1 KGHSH, CDR2 LQKENI. The V segment lost 6 bases and the J segment 7 bases; nucleotides outside the gene matches: 14.

This chain links TRBV5-6 with TRBJ2-2, with 11 bases matching TRBD1. V shed 4 bases, J shed 6 bases, and the junction held 8 bases outside the gene matches. The CDR3 has 16 amino acids. Germline V gene sequence: CDR1 SGHDT, CDR2 YYEEEE. This CDR3 reads CASSRQDRGRPGELFF. The CDR3, as DNA: TGTGCCAGCAGCCGACAGGACAGGGGGCGCCCCGGGGAGCTGTTTTTT.

V is TRBV13 and J is TRBJ2-1; 10 bases agree with TRBD2. The CDR3 contains 19 residues. CDR1 is PRHDT, CDR2 FYEKMQ, per germline (reference sequence). Germline trimming cut 4 bases from V and 4 bases from J; bases unmatched to any gene: 16. CDR3 coding DNA: TGTGCCAGCAGCTCGTATAGCGGGAGGACATACCCCTCGTACAATGAGCAGTTCTTC. Translating gives CASSSYSGRTYPSYNEQFF.

The rearrangement joins TRBV12-5 to TRBJ2-2; D is perhaps TRBD1 (7 bases). Germline CDR1 and CDR2: LGHNT and FRNRAP. The length of the CDR3 is 15 residues. Trimming stripped 1 base from V and 4 bases from J, with 10 bases between. The CDR3 DNA is TGTGCTAGTGGTTTGGACAGGGGAGGCACCGGGGAGCTGTTTTTT. Encoded protein: CASGLDRGGTGELFF.